The sequence of this T cell receptor (beta chain) was determined in a study of T cell responses to AZD1222 COVID-19 vaccine. Points from the study as a whole: Spike was spanned by vaccine-associated CD4 TCRs, which were dominant at 160-218 and 743-854. The breadth and depth of Spike-specific TCRs increased once two AZD1222 doses had been given.

This table comes from immunoSEQ multiplex PCR, and its TCRdb copy is limited to in-frame clones, with some not included. The sample lists about 150,000 clones; about 90% were seen once. Remarks on this clone: The target antigen is unknown.

V was pared by 2 bases and J by 15 bases, with 8 bases of the junction left unmatched. There are 13 residues in the CDR3. Germline CDR1 reads KGHDR; CDR2 reads SFDVKD. Sequencing used peripheral blood, obtained on day 0 of AZD1222 vaccination. This TCR was sampled from an adult in good health. The genes are TRBV24-1 and TRBJ1-4; 7 bases are shared with TRBD1. CDR3 loop: CATSDSNRGRLFF. In DNA, the CDR3 is TGTGCCACCAGTGATTCTAACAGGGGAAGGTTGTTTTTT.